This T cell receptor beta chain is from a study of shared clonotypes between healthy human individuals. Study findings and constraints: The study sampled only blood, and tissue repertoires likely differ.

The donors were adults (healthy and HIV-negative) with no recent acute infections or vaccinations. Each sorted subset replicate got 200 ng genomic DNA, tens of thousands of genomes. Method: immunoSEQ multiplex PCR; TCRdb's copy keeps in-frame clones and lacks some. The data contain over 2 million clones, 85% to 95% of them singletons. A word on this clone: No antigen is known for it.

Germline assignment: CDR1 SEHNR and CDR2 FQNEAQ (reference sequence). V shed 5 bases and J shed 2 bases, with 8 bases lying between them. This CDR3 comprises 13 residues. This TCR derives from a man aged 18 to 30 in good health. Sequencing was done on a sample of naive CD4+ T cells sorted from blood. Subset: CD45RA+ positively selected. V gene TRBV7-9 combines with J gene TRBJ2-3; maybe TRBD2 (6 bases). CDR3 sequence: CASSRDSTDTQYF. The CDR3 region has the DNA TGTGCCAGCAGCCGGGACTCCACAGATACGCAGTATTTT.